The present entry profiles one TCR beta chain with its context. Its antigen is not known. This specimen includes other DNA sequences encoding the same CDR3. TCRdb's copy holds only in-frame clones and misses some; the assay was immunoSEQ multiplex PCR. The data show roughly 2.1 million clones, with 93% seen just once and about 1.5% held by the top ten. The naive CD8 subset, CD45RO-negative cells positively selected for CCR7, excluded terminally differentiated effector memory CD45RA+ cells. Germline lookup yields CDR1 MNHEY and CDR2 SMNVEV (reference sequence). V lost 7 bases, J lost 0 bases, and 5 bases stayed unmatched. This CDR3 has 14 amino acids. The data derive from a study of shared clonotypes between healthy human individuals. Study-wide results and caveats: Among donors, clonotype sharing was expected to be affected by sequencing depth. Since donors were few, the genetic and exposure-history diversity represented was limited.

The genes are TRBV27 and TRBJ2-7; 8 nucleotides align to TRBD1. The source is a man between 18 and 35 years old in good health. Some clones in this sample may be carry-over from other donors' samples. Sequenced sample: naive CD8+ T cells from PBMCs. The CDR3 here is CASTHTGGSYEQYF. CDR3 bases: TGTGCCAGCACCCACACAGGGGGCTCCTACGAGCAGTACTTC.